This is a list of T cell receptor beta chains from one sample in a study of cytomegalovirus exposure and HLA in healthy donors. The table came from immunoSEQ multiplex PCR; TCRdb's copy has only in-frame clones and leaves some out. The sample yields roughly 56,000 clones, 85% to 95% seen once. Sequenced material: PBMCs. The receptor source for this set is a man between 18 and 35 years old in good health and CMV-seronegative. The CDR3 runs from the conserved cysteine through the conserved F or W. The order of the fields is J gene, V gene, clone size, D gene, CDR3 protein, CDR3 DNA. A D gene is named only where the DNA matches it firmly. Size is omitted from some rows. Given values are once, few, many or a class for expanded clones.

>TRBJ2-7|TRBV20-1|NA|NA
CSARDRGEQYF
TGCAGTGCTAGAGACAGGGGCGAGCAGTACTTC
>TRBJ2-1|TRBV6-4|NA|TRBD1
CASSAEGAVNEQFF
TGTGCCAGCAGTGCTGAGGGGGCCGTCAATGAGCAGTTCTTC
>TRBJ2-7|TRBV7-2|NA|NA
CASNSGLPYEQYF
TGTGCCAGCAACTCGGGACTCCCCTACGAGCAGTACTTC
>TRBJ2-1|TRBV6-5|NA|TRBD2
CASSFSGTGGVHEQFF
TGTGCCAGCAGTTTCTCGGGGACGGGAGGGGTACATGAGCAGTTCTTC
>TRBJ1-3|TRBV19|NA|NA
CASTERRASGNTIYF
TGTGCCAGTACGGAGAGGAGAGCCTCTGGAAACACCATATATTTT
>TRBJ2-7|TRBV27|NA|NA
CASSLSTPPSSYEQYF
TGTGCCAGCAGTTTGTCGACACCTCCGAGTTCCTACGAGCAGTACTTC
>TRBJ1-5|TRBV5-5|NA|NA
CASSLGLSHSNQPQHF
TGTGCCAGCAGCCTGGGACTTTCCCATAGCAATCAGCCCCAGCATTTT
>TRBJ2-5|TRBV7-7|once|NA
CASSFQYQETQYF
TGTGCCAGCAGCTTCCAGTACCAAGAGACCCAGTACTTC
>TRBJ1-1|TRBV2|NA|TRBD1
CASSAQGFGNTEAFF
TGTGCCAGCAGCGCACAGGGGTTTGGGAACACTGAAGCTTTCTTT
>TRBJ2-3|TRBV6-5|NA|NA
CASSYSASTDTQYF
TGTGCCAGCAGTTACTCGGCTAGCACAGATACGCAGTATTTT
>TRBJ2-3|TRBV5-4|NA|TRBD1
CASSLGDRVGDTQYF
TGTGCCAGCAGCTTGGGGGACAGGGTCGGAGATACGCAGTATTTT
>TRBJ2-7|TRBV19|NA|TRBD1
CASSMKGQGREYEQYF
TGTGCCAGTAGTATGAAAGGACAGGGGAGAGAATACGAGCAGTACTTC
>TRBJ2-7|TRBV10-2|NA|NA
CASSGTVSSYEQYF
TGCGCCAGTAGCGGGACAGTGAGCTCCTACGAGCAGTACTTC
>TRBJ1-1|TRBV6-5|NA|NA
CASSYGLLLQGTEAFF
TGTGCCAGCAGTTACGGGTTACTGCTTCAGGGCACTGAAGCTTTCTTT
>TRBJ2-1|TRBV7-6|NA|NA
CASSPATGMEQFF
TGTGCCAGCAGCCCCGCGACAGGTATGGAGCAGTTCTTC
>TRBJ1-1|TRBV5-6|once|NA
CASSSDSRETEAFF
TGTGCCAGCAGCTCCGACAGCCGTGAGACTGAAGCTTTCTTT
>TRBJ2-5|TRBV4-3|NA|NA
CASSQAPGIKETQYF
TGCGCCAGCAGCCAGGCACCGGGAATAAAAGAGACCCAGTACTTC
>TRBJ2-5|TRBV7-7|NA|NA
CASSSDTPGTQYF
TGTGCCAGCAGCTCGGACACTCCGGGGACCCAGTACTTC
>TRBJ1-3|TRBV9|NA|NA
CASSVRQAPGNTIYF
TGTGCCAGCAGCGTCCGGCAGGCTCCCGGAAACACCATATATTTT
>TRBJ2-2|TRBV30|NA|TRBD1
CAWRRLQGVGELFF
TGTGCCTGGAGACGACTACAGGGGGTCGGGGAGCTGTTTTTT
>TRBJ2-7|TRBV7-8|NA|NA
CASSLTAVDGYEQYF
TGTGCCAGCAGCTTAACAGCGGTCGACGGATACGAGCAGTACTTC
>TRBJ2-7|TRBV28|NA|NA
CASSPDSSSYEQYF
TGTGCCAGCAGTCCGGACAGTAGCTCCTACGAGCAGTACTTC
>TRBJ2-5|TRBV5-1|NA|TRBD2
CASSLELAFQETQYF
TGCGCCAGCAGCTTGGAACTAGCGTTCCAAGAGACCCAGTACTTC
>TRBJ2-1|TRBV4-3|NA|NA
CASSLTPFQAQFF
TGCGCCAGCAGCCTGACACCGTTCCAGGCGCAGTTCTTC
>TRBJ1-2|TRBV19|NA|TRBD1
CATSTGIYGYTF
TGTGCCACTTCGACAGGGATCTATGGCTACACCTTC
>TRBJ2-1|TRBV11-1|NA|NA
CASSHLVDYNEQFF
TGTGCCAGCAGCCACCTAGTCGATTACAATGAGCAGTTCTTC
>TRBJ1-3|TRBV30|NA|TRBD1
CAWSGQGITGNTIYF
TGTGCCTGGAGCGGACAGGGGATAACTGGAAACACCATATATTTT
>TRBJ1-5|TRBV11-2|NA|TRBD1
CASSLDRLNQPQHF
TGTGCCAGCAGCTTGGACAGGCTAAATCAGCCCCAGCATTTT
>TRBJ2-7|TRBV6-5|NA|TRBD1
CASSYRAGGRYEQYF
TGTGCCAGCAGTTATAGGGCAGGGGGTCGGTACGAGCAGTACTTC
>TRBJ2-1|TRBV13|NA|NA
CASSFGEGGYNEQFF
TGTGCCAGCAGCTTCGGGGAGGGGGGCTACAATGAGCAGTTCTTC
>TRBJ2-3|TRBV18|NA|NA
CASSPQSDTQYF
TGTGCCAGCTCACCCCAGTCAGATACGCAGTATTTT
>TRBJ2-7|TRBV5-1|few|NA
CASSGHRVYEQYF
TGCGCCAGCAGTGGGCACAGGGTCTACGAGCAGTACTTC
>TRBJ2-2|TRBV5-4|NA|TRBD2
CASSLLAGEGGELFF
TGTGCCAGCAGCCTACTAGCGGGAGAGGGCGGGGAGCTGTTTTTT
>TRBJ1-1|TRBV13|NA|NA
CASSLGVNTEAFF
TGTGCCAGCAGCCTGGGAGTGAACACTGAAGCTTTCTTT
>TRBJ1-3|TRBV5-1|NA|NA
CASSLAGIPTSGNTIYF
TGCGCCAGCAGCCTGGCAGGGATTCCCACCTCTGGAAACACCATATATTTT
>TRBJ2-3|TRBV5-1|NA|TRBD2
CASSLIQAGDTDTQYF
TGCGCCAGCAGCTTGATTCAAGCGGGGGACACAGATACGCAGTATTTT
>TRBJ2-1|TRBV14|once|TRBD2
CASSFSGTKVGNEQFF
TGTGCCAGCAGTTTTTCCGGGACTAAAGTAGGCAATGAGCAGTTCTTC
>TRBJ2-7|TRBV5-1|NA|TRBD1
CASSFTAGQETYEQYF
TGCGCCAGCAGCTTCACCGCGGGACAGGAGACCTACGAGCAGTACTTC
>TRBJ2-1|TRBV2|NA|TRBD1
CASSEGQGANEQFF
TGTGCCAGCAGTGAAGGGCAGGGGGCGAATGAGCAGTTCTTC
>TRBJ2-7|TRBV11-3|NA|NA
CASSAGLEQYF
TGTGCCAGCAGCGCAGGGCTCGAGCAGTACTTC
>TRBJ1-4|TRBV7-5|NA|NA
CVRSLANPDRDGEKLFF
TGTGTCAGAAGCTTAGCCAACCCGGACAGGGATGGTGAAAAACTGTTTTTT
>TRBJ1-2|TRBV27|NA|NA
CASSLSARNYGYTF
TGTGCCAGCAGTTTATCGGCCAGGAACTATGGCTACACCTTC
>TRBJ2-1|TRBV6-1|NA|NA
CASSEARDREVGREGLNNEQFF
TGTGCCAGCAGTGAAGCGCGGGACAGGGAGGTAGGGCGGGAGGGCCTGAACAATGAGCAGTTCTTC
>TRBJ2-7|TRBV28|NA|NA
CASSSRDYEQYF
TGTGCCAGCAGTTCCCGGGACTACGAGCAGTACTTC
>TRBJ2-2|TRBV5-1|NA|NA
CASSPSGDYTGELFF
TGCGCCAGCAGCCCGTCCGGGGACTACACCGGGGAGCTGTTTTTT
>TRBJ2-1|TRBV2|NA|NA
CASSRTTDYNEQFF
TGTGCCAGCAGTCGGACAACCGACTACAATGAGCAGTTCTTC
>TRBJ1-2|TRBV4-1|NA|TRBD1
CASSLGGQLIAYGYTF
TGCGCCAGCAGCCTTGGGGGACAGCTTATAGCCTATGGCTACACCTTC
>TRBJ2-7|TRBV18|once|TRBD1
CASSPRGLLRGEQYF
TGTGCCAGCTCACCAAGGGGGCTTCTTAGAGGCGAGCAGTACTTC
>TRBJ2-7|TRBV30|NA|NA
CAWSEEVNEQYF
TGTGCCTGGAGCGAGGAGGTAAACGAGCAGTACTTC
>TRBJ2-3|TRBV5-1|NA|TRBD2
CASSPAPELAGATTDTQYF
TGCGCCAGCAGCCCCGCCCCAGAACTAGCGGGAGCGACCACAGATACGCAGTATTTT
>TRBJ1-2|TRBV9|NA|TRBD1
CASSARDRPPGGYTF
TGTGCCAGCAGCGCTCGGGACAGACCCCCTGGGGGCTACACCTTC
>TRBJ2-7|TRBV29-1|NA|NA
CSVARAAGGTYEQYF
TGCAGCGTTGCACGGGCGGCCGGGGGAACCTACGAGCAGTACTTC
>TRBJ2-7|TRBV5-1|NA|NA
CASSPLGISAQGPEQYF
TGCGCCAGCAGCCCCTTGGGTATTTCGGCACAGGGCCCCGAGCAGTACTTC